A selection of T cell receptor beta chains follows, all from one sample in a study of cytomegalovirus exposure and HLA in healthy donors. Libraries were prepared by immunoSEQ multiplex PCR; TCRdb keeps only in-frame clonotypes and omits some of them. The table lists 100,000 to 150,000 clones, around 73% of them singletons. The specimen sequenced was PBMCs. The origin of the receptors is a female donor in good health and CMV-seronegative. The CDR3 runs from the conserved cysteine through the conserved F or W. D genes are given only for firm matches. Not all rows give a size; the values are once, few, many and, for expanded clones, a class.

V: TRBV4-3
J: TRBJ1-2
size: NA
D: NA
DNA: TGCGCCAGCAGCCAAGCTGAGGGCTCCTATGGCTACACCTTC
CDR3: CASSQAEGSYGYTF

V: TRBV5-5
J: TRBJ1-2
size: NA
D: NA
DNA: TGTGCCAGCAGCTACCAGGGGCCTGGCTACACCTTC
CDR3: CASSYQGPGYTF

V: TRBV6-6
J: TRBJ1-5
size: NA
D: TRBD1
DNA: TGTGCCAGCAGTTACTCGGGGACAGGGTTTCAGCCCCAGCATTTT
CDR3: CASSYSGTGFQPQHF

V: TRBV5-4
J: TRBJ1-2
size: NA
D: NA
DNA: TGTGCCAGCAGCTTGGGGACAGCCGCTAACTATGGCTACACCTTC
CDR3: CASSLGTAANYGYTF

V: TRBV28
J: TRBJ1-3
size: few
D: NA
DNA: TGTGCCAGCAGCCTATTCGGACTGATGACTTCTGGAAACACCATATATTTT
CDR3: CASSLFGLMTSGNTIYF

V: TRBV5-1
J: TRBJ1-2
size: NA
D: TRBD1
DNA: TGCGCCAGCAGCTTACAAGTTACAGGGGAATACGGCTACACCTTC
CDR3: CASSLQVTGEYGYTF

V: TRBV5-1
J: TRBJ2-1
size: NA
D: TRBD2
DNA: TGCGCCAGCAGTTCTACCGGGACTAGCGGGAGGAATGAGCAGTTCTTC
CDR3: CASSSTGTSGRNEQFF

V: TRBV5-1
J: TRBJ2-5
size: NA
D: TRBD2
DNA: TGCGCCAGCACCTTAGCGGGAATTGGGGAGACCCAGTACTTC
CDR3: CASTLAGIGETQYF

V: TRBV2
J: TRBJ2-4
size: NA
D: TRBD1
DNA: TGTGCCAGCAGTGTCGACAGGGGAAACATTCAGTACTTC
CDR3: CASSVDRGNIQYF

V: TRBV29-1
J: TRBJ1-4
size: NA
D: TRBD1
DNA: TGCAGCGGCGGACAGGAGGATGAAAAACTGTTTTTT
CDR3: CSGGQEDEKLFF

V: TRBV6-1
J: TRBJ2-7
size: few
D: NA
DNA: TGTGCCAGCAGTGAACCCCTGGAGGCGGGTTCCTACGAGCAGTACTTC
CDR3: CASSEPLEAGSYEQYF

V: TRBV15
J: TRBJ2-1
size: NA
D: NA
DNA: TGTGCCACCATCTGGGGCCAGAATGAGCAGTTCTTC
CDR3: CATIWGQNEQFF

V: TRBV10-1
J: TRBJ2-7
size: NA
D: TRBD2
DNA: TGCGCCAGTGGCACTAGCGGGAGGGCCGAGCAGTACTTC
CDR3: CASGTSGRAEQYF

V: TRBV19
J: TRBJ1-4
size: NA
D: NA
DNA: TGTGCCAGTAGTACGGAAAGGACGGGACTTGAAAAACTGTTTTTT
CDR3: CASSTERTGLEKLFF

V: TRBV4-3
J: TRBJ2-1
size: medium-sized
D: TRBD2
DNA: TGCGCCAGCAGCCAAGGTCCGTCCGGGAGGGCCCGCTCGAGTGGAGGAACGAATGAGCAGTTCTTC
CDR3: CASSQGPSGRARSSGGTNEQFF

V: TRBV12-5
J: TRBJ2-1
size: few
D: NA
DNA: TGTGCTAGTGGTGACAGGGAGCAGTTCTTC
CDR3: CASGDREQFF

V: TRBV7-9
J: TRBJ1-1
size: NA
D: TRBD1
DNA: TGTGCCAGCAGCTTAGAGGCAGGGGGTCGAGCTTTCTTT
CDR3: CASSLEAGGRAFF

V: TRBV4-1
J: TRBJ1-6
size: NA
D: TRBD1
DNA: TGCGCCAGCAGCCCACAGGGGAAGGCGGATTCACCCCTCCACTTT
CDR3: CASSPQGKADSPLHF

V: TRBV6-5
J: TRBJ2-7
size: NA
D: TRBD1
DNA: TGTGCCAGCAGTTACCTTTCGGGACAGGGGGCCGAGCAGTACTTC
CDR3: CASSYLSGQGAEQYF

V: TRBV6-1
J: TRBJ1-1
size: NA
D: NA
DNA: TGTGCCAGCAGTGAAGCGCGATGGGAGGGGGAGAACACTGAAGCTTTCTTT
CDR3: CASSEARWEGENTEAFF

V: TRBV7-7
J: TRBJ2-3
size: once
D: TRBD2
DNA: TGTGCTAGCAGCCTCAGAAGCGGGATAGGAGATACGCAGTATTTT
CDR3: CASSLRSGIGDTQYF

V: TRBV6-1
J: TRBJ1-4
size: few
D: NA
DNA: TGTGCCAGCAAGCGCGAGGATTTGGAAAAACTGTTTTTT
CDR3: CASKREDLEKLFF

V: TRBV5-1
J: TRBJ2-5
size: NA
D: TRBD1
DNA: TGCGCCAGCAGAAGAGGGACAGGGGAAGAGACCCAGTACTTC
CDR3: CASRRGTGEETQYF

V: TRBV7-2
J: TRBJ2-3
size: NA
D: TRBD2
DNA: TGTGCCAGCAGCCCGACAAGACTAGCGGGTCCAGATACGCAGTATTTT
CDR3: CASSPTRLAGPDTQYF

V: TRBV28
J: TRBJ2-3
size: NA
D: TRBD1
DNA: TGTGCCAGCACGCTACCACAGGGGGCACGAGATACGCAGTATTTT
CDR3: CASTLPQGARDTQYF

V: TRBV4-2
J: TRBJ1-4
size: few
D: NA
DNA: TGTGCCAGCAGCCAAGCGGAGGGCACTAATGAAAAACTGTTTTTT
CDR3: CASSQAEGTNEKLFF

V: TRBV5-1
J: TRBJ2-1
size: NA
D: TRBD2
DNA: TGCGCCAGCAGTTCTCCCGCGGGGGATTACAATGAGCAGTTCTTC
CDR3: CASSSPAGDYNEQFF

V: TRBV7-3
J: TRBJ2-7
size: NA
D: TRBD1
DNA: TGTGCCAGCAGCTTAACCGGGACAGCTCTGCACTTC
CDR3: CASSLTGTALHF

V: TRBV7-2
J: TRBJ2-7
size: NA
D: TRBD1
DNA: TGTGCCAGCAGCCAAAGAGGGACAGCCTACGAGCAGTACTTC
CDR3: CASSQRGTAYEQYF

V: TRBV4-1
J: TRBJ2-1
size: NA
D: TRBD1
DNA: TGCGCCAGCAGCCAGTCGAGCCGGGACAGGGAGTTCTTC
CDR3: CASSQSSRDREFF